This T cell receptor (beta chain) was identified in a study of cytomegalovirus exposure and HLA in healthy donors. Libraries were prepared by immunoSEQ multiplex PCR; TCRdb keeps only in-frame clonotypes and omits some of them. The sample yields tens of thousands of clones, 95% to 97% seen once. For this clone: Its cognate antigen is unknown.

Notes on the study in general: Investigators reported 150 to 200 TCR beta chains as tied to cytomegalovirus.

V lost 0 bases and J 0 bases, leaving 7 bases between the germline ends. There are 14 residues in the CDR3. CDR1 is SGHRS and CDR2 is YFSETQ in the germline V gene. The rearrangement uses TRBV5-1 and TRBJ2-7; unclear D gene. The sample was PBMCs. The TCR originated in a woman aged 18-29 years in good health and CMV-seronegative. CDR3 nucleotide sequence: TGCGCCAGCAGCTTGGGTCGTAGCTCCTACGAGCAGTACTTC. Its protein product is CASSLGRSSYEQYF.